Listed below are T cell receptor beta chains from one sample, sequenced in a study of T cell repertoires in cytomegalovirus infection. TCRdb fed the reads into MiXCR, producing one record per CDR3 protein. The sample lists about 500,000 distinct CDR3 sequences; 30% to 40% were seen once. The antigens of these receptors remain unknown. Material: cultured PBMCs, obtained from culture after CMV antigen stimulation. The source of these receptors is a human donor in good health (CMV status not recorded). Some clones in this sample may be carry-over from other donors' samples. Both conserved end residues are part of each CDR3. A D gene is named only where the DNA matches it firmly. Size values are once, few and many counts, or a class for expanded clones, and some rows have none.

>TRBD2|TRBJ2-7|NA|15|TRBV7-3
TGTGACAGCAGCCAACAAGCGGGAGGGCCAGGCGAGCAGTACTTC
CDSSQQAGGPGEQYF
>TRBD2|TRBJ2-1|few|17|TRBV7-8
TGTGCCAGCAGCTCCTCCGTAGCGGGAAGCTCCTACAATGAGCAGTTCTTC
CASSSSVAGSSYNEQFF
>NA|TRBJ1-1|few|18|TRBV19
TGTGCCAGTAGTATACTGGCCCCTAGTCGGCAGGCGGGGACTGAAGCTTTCTTT
CASSILAPSRQAGTEAFF
>NA|TRBJ2-3|NA|14|TRBV18
TGTGCCAGCTCGCCATCGACAGCACTAGATACGCAGTATTTT
CASSPSTALDTQYF
>TRBD2|TRBJ2-3|few|19|TRBV7-8
TGTGCCAGCAGCTCCTTATGGCAAACTCGACTAGCCCCCGGAGATACGCAGTATTTT
CASSSLWQTRLAPGDTQYF
>TRBD1|TRBJ1-1|NA|14|TRBV12-3/TRBV12-4
TGTGCCAGCAGTCTCAGACAGGGAAAGGGGGCAGCTTTCTTT
CASSLRQGKGAAFF
>TRBD1|TRBJ1-4|few|14|TRBV27
TGTGCCAGCAGTTCGGGACAGGGAGAAGAAAAACTGTTTTTT
CASSSGQGEEKLFF
>TRBD2|TRBJ2-3|NA|16|TRBV4-3
TGCGCCAGCAGCCACCTAGCGGGAGTTCCACCAGATACGCAGTATTTT
CASSHLAGVPPDTQYF
>NA|TRBJ2-1|NA|14|TRBV20-1
TGCAGTGCTCAGCGGGTAAGCTCCTACAATGAGCAGTTCTTC
CSAQRVSSYNEQFF
>NA|TRBJ2-1|NA|11|TRBV20-1
TGCAGCGGGAGTCTCCACAATGAGCAGTTCTTC
CSGSLHNEQFF
>TRBD1|TRBJ1-2|few|14|TRBV4-1
TGCGCCAGCAGCCAAGTGACAGGGGCCTATGGCTACACCTTC
CASSQVTGAYGYTF
>NA|TRBJ1-2|many|12|TRBV18
TGTGCCAGCTCACCAGGCGGGGACGGCTACACCTTC
CASSPGGDGYTF
>NA|TRBJ1-1|NA|15|TRBV10-3
TGTGCCATCAGTGCGCAGCAGGGACAGAACACTGAAGCTTTCTTT
CAISAQQGQNTEAFF
>TRBD1|TRBJ1-1|few|15|TRBV11-2
TGTGCCAGCAGCTTATTGCCAGGGGGGAACACTGAAGCTTTCTTT
CASSLLPGGNTEAFF
>TRBD1|TRBJ1-2|few|14|TRBV27
TGTGCCAGCAGTGCTGTAAGGACAGGCTATGGCTACACCTTC
CASSAVRTGYGYTF
>NA|TRBJ1-3|NA|14|TRBV4-1
TGCGCCAGCAGCCAATTAGACACTGGAAACACCATATATTTT
CASSQLDTGNTIYF
>TRBD1|TRBJ2-2|few|15|TRBV28
TGTGCCAGCTTAGGGACAGGGGGTTTCGCCGGGGAGCTGTTTTTT
CASLGTGGFAGELFF
>NA|TRBJ1-1|many|15|TRBV2
TGTGCCAGCAGCGCAGTCGGGACGCCCGGCGGTGAAGCTTTCTTT
CASSAVGTPGGEAFF
>NA|TRBJ1-5|few|15|TRBV6-2/TRBV6-3
TGTGCCAGCAGTTACCCGAGGGCAAGCAATCAGCCCCAGCATTTT
CASSYPRASNQPQHF
>TRBD2|TRBJ2-1|NA|15|TRBV24-1
TGTGCCACCAGTGGGGGACTAGCGGATTACAATGAGCAGTTCTTC
CATSGGLADYNEQFF
>TRBD1|TRBJ2-7|NA|17|TRBV28
TGTGCCAGCAGTTTACCGTCCCCGGGACAGGGGGCTGGTGAGCAGTACTTC
CASSLPSPGQGAGEQYF
>NA|TRBJ2-3|NA|14|TRBV19
TGTGCCAGCAGGGGAGGATCCTTACGGGATACGCAGTATTTT
CASRGGSLRDTQYF
>TRBD2|TRBJ2-1|many|16|TRBV7-2
TGTGCCAGCAGCTCCGGACTAGCGGGCCTGTACAATGAGCAGTTCTTC
CASSSGLAGLYNEQFF
>NA|TRBJ2-1|NA|15|TRBV20-1
TGCAGTGCTAGAGACGCCGGGAGTCCCTACAATGAGCAGTTCTTC
CSARDAGSPYNEQFF
>NA|TRBJ2-1|few|13|TRBV5-4
TGTGCCAGCAGCCGTAGCTCTGTCGATGAGCAGTTCTTC
CASSRSSVDEQFF
>NA|TRBJ1-1|few|13|TRBV5-5
TGTGCCAGCAGCTTGATCCCGGGTGGTGAAGCTTTCTTT
CASSLIPGGEAFF
>TRBD2|TRBJ2-1|many|15|TRBV7-2
TGTGCCAGCAGCTTAGGAGCGGGAGAGGCCAATGAGCAGTTCTTC
CASSLGAGEANEQFF
>NA|TRBJ1-5|many|17|TRBV6-5
TGTGCCAGCAGTACTCGACTGGGCGGAAATAGCAATCAGCCCCAGCATTTT
CASSTRLGGNSNQPQHF
>TRBD2|TRBJ2-7|NA|16|TRBV6-6
TGTGCCAGCCCAGAGGGTAGCGGGATCGGGGCATACGAGCAGTACTTC
CASPEGSGIGAYEQYF
>NA|TRBJ2-1|NA|14|TRBV24-1
TGTGCCACCATGGGCGGGCACACCTACAATGAGCAGTTCTTC
CATMGGHTYNEQFF
>NA|TRBJ2-1|NA|14|TRBV7-2
TGTGCCAGCAGCCGAGGAGGGGGAGAGGTTGAGCAGTTCTTC
CASSRGGGEVEQFF
>TRBD1|TRBJ2-5|few|15|TRBV7-2
TGTGCCAGCAGCTTAGGGGTCGACAGGGGGGAGACCCAGTACTTC
CASSLGVDRGETQYF
>TRBD2|TRBJ2-3|NA|17|TRBV7-6
TGTGCCAGCAGCGAAGTCGGGACTAGCGGAGTCACAGATACGCAGTATTTT
CASSEVGTSGVTDTQYF
>TRBD2|TRBJ2-1|NA|13|TRBV19
TGTGCCAGTAGGAGTCGAGGGAGGGATGAGCAGTTCTTC
CASRSRGRDEQFF
>TRBD1|TRBJ1-1|NA|16|TRBV19
TGTGCCAGTAGTATAGACGGGACAGGGAAGAACACTGAAGCTTTCTTT
CASSIDGTGKNTEAFF
>TRBD2|TRBJ2-1|NA|18|TRBV27
TGTGCCAGCAGTCCTCAGCGGACTAGCGGGAGGCTGATATATGAGCAGTTCTTC
CASSPQRTSGRLIYEQFF
>NA|TRBJ2-6|NA|17|TRBV19
TGTGCCAGTAGCCCTAGGGGGGCTCTCCCTGGGGCCAACGTCCTGACTTTC
CASSPRGALPGANVLTF
>TRBD1|TRBJ1-5|few|17|TRBV20-1
TGCAGTGCTAGAAGACCGGGACAGGGGGCTGGCAATCAGCCCCAGCATTTT
CSARRPGQGAGNQPQHF
>TRBD1|TRBJ2-1|few|15|TRBV7-2
TGTGCCAGCAGCTTAGAACAGGGGGGAGCCAATGAGCAGTTCTTC
CASSLEQGGANEQFF
>NA|TRBJ1-2|NA|12|TRBV30
TGTGCCTGGGCAATGGGGATTGCTGGCTACACCTTC
CAWAMGIAGYTF
>NA|TRBJ2-3|NA|15|TRBV11-1
TGTGCCAGCAGCTTAGCGGCCAGAACCACAGATACGCAGTATTTT
CASSLAARTTDTQYF
>TRBD2|TRBJ2-1|NA|18|TRBV4-3
TGCGCCAGCAGCCAAGTTTTCCCCGGGACTAGCGGGATCAATGAGCAGTTCTTC
CASSQVFPGTSGINEQFF
>TRBD1|TRBJ2-7|NA|17|TRBV27
TGTGCCAGCGGCAGGAAGACAGGGGCTCAATCGTCCTACGAGCAGTACTTC
CASGRKTGAQSSYEQYF